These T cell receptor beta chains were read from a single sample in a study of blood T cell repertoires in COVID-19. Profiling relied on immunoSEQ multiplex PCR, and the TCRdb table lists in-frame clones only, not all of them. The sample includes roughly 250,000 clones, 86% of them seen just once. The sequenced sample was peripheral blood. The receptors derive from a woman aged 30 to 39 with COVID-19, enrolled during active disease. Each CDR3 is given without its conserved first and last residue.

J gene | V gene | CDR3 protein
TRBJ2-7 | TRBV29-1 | SVANPGLPSYEQY
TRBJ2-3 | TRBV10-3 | AISESEGRSTDTQY
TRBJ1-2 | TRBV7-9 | ASSWSGVPNYGYT
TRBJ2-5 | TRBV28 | ASSWSTTGGTNLLQETQY
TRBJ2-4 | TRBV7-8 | ASSLVAGGHLAKNIQY
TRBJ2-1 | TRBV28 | ASRGTFEQF
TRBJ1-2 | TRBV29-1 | SVGPMGGADGYT
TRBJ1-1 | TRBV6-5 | ASTATVVTEAF
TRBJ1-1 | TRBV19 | ASSPSGLHEAF
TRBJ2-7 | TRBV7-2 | ASSYTGYEQY
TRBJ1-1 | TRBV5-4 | ASSLVYSGGSNEAF
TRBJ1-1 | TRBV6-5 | ASSAGRNTEAF
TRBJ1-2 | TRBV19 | ASSILPVTGDGYT
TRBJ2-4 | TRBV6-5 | ASIETDLNIQY
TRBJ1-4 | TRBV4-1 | ASSQNTGGRKLF
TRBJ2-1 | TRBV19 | ASSIIAGGLGEQF
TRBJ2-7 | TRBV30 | AYIGQAYEQY
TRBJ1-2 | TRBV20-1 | SARGPYGYT
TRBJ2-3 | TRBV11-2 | ASSFIRASGGSGDTQY
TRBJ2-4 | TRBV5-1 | ASSLAAGGLGNIQY
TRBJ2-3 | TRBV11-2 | ASSYSGGDTQY
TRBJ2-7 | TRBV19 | ASSIRDRGPVEQY
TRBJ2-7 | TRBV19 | ASSISPDYEQY
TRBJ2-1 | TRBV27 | ASSSTAYNEQF
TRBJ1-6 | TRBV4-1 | ASRAEGAAYNSSLH
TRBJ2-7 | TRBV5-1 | ASSSITTGTGVVYEQY
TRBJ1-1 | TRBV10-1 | ASSPGQPYTEAF
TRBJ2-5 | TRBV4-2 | ASSEDRGRETQY
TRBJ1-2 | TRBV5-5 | ASSEVRDTGYT
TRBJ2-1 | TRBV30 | ASSVNPNNEQF
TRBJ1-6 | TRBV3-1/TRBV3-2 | ASSQGRTVSPLH
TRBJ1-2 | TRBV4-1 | ASSQLQGGNYGYT
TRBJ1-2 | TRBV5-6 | ASSSLGTGVSGYT
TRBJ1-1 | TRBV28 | ASTRQGGTEAF
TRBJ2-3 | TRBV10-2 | ASLAGGISN
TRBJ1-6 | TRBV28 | ASSRGATGPNSPLH
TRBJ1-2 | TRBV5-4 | ASSRRTEYGYT
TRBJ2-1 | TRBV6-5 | ASSYSGGLGHEQF
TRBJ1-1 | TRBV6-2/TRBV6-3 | ASSDAPGDTEAF
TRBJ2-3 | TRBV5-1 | ASSPGAVHTDTQY
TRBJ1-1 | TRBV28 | ASSLWEAEAF
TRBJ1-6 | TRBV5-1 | ASSSQHAGRGNSPLH
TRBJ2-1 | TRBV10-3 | AISAPAGGRGEQF
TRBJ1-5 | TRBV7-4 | ASRLGRGSQPQH
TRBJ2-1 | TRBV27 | ASRLRGVSNEQF
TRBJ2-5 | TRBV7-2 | ASSLAVNWRGGKNLLGTQY
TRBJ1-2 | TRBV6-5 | ASRPFLQNNYGYT
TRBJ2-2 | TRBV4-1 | ASSQDRGGGELF
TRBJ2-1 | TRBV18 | ASSPPRGGSYEQF
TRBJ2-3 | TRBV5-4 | ASSPARTGILGTDTQY
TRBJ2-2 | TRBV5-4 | ASSLRTNTGELF
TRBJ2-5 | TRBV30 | ARVKASGFFETQY
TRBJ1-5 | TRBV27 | ASTRNGGNQPQH
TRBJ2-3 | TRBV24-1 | ATSELYTQY
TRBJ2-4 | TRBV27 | ASSLRGNIQY